A single TCR beta chain is shown here with its context. The target antigen is unknown. This sample stems from a study of CD4 T cells in relation to SARS-CoV-2 and coronaviruses. The protocol was immunoSEQ multiplex PCR, while the TCRdb copy is restricted to in-frame clones and leaves out a portion. The data show about 24,000 clones, with around 74% seen just once and around 12% held by the top ten. This CDR3 contains 13 residues. Between the trimmed V and J ends, which lost 4 bases and 2 bases, there was a span of 9 bases. Germline V CDR1 and CDR2: SGDLS, YYNGEE. The unexposed donors gave CD4+ T cells in about 2010-2019, prior to COVID-19. Isolation of CD4+ T cells took place after approximately 11 days in culture. Fresh IL-2 medium replaced half the medium on days 3 and 7.

V is TRBV9 and J is TRBJ2-5; D ambiguous. The receptor's source is a human donor in good health. Sample: CD4+ T cells from PBMCs, cultured in vitro. In DNA form, the CDR3 reads TGTGCCAGCAGCAGGCGCCTACAAGAGACCCAGTACTTC. It is translated as CASSRRLQETQYF. Full variable domain (remainder filled in from reference TRBV9 and TRBJ2-5): DSGVTQTPKHLITATGQRVTLRCSPRSGDLSVYWYQQSLDQGLQFLIQYYNGEERAKGNILERFSAQQFPDLHSELNLSSLELGDSALYFCASSRRLQETQYFGPGTRLLVL.